Below, 32 T cell receptor beta chains from the same sample are listed, as sequenced in a study of T-cell reconstitution after alpha-beta-depleted transplantation in children. Molecular barcoding with unique molecular identifiers was used for the TCRbeta library. TCRdb fed the PCR reads into MiXCR, producing one record per CDR3 protein. This table holds hundreds of thousands of distinct CDR3 sequences, 15% to 20% found once. The sample consisted of PBMCs, mostly from graft donor cells, taken 360 days after TCRalphabeta/CD19-depleted stem cell transplant. Every receptor here comes from a boy under two years old who had a stem cell transplant for Wiskott-Aldrich syndrome, so the T cells may come from the graft donor.

J is TRBJ1-5 and V is TRBV7-2, with TRBD1 as a possible D gene (5 bases). Germline CDR1 reads SGHTA; CDR2 reads FQGNSA. There are 15 residues in the CDR3. The V end was cut by 1 base, the J end by 4 bases, with 11 bases between. The CDR3 protein is CASSLGGRKNQPQHF. In DNA form, the CDR3 reads TGTGCCAGCAGCTTAGGGGGACGGAAAAATCAGCCCCAGCATTTT.

This clonotype has a handful of counts. The chain uses TRBV7-6 and TRBJ2-7, with unresolved D. CDR1 SGHVS and CDR2 FNYEAQ come from the germline V gene. Trimming cost V 2 bases and J 3 bases, with 14 bases left between them. There are 15 residues in the CDR3. The CDR3 DNA follows: TGTGCCAGCAGCTTATCGTGGGGTAGGGACTACGAGCAGTACTTC. It is translated as CASSLSWGRDYEQYF.

This clonotype was seen more than once but under ten times. The chain has TRBV5-1 and TRBJ2-1; 7 bases are a match to TRBD2. The CDR3 spans 15 residues. Trimming cost V 4 bases and J 5 bases; bases outside gene matches: 9. Germline V lookup: CDR1 SGHRS, CDR2 YFSETQ. CDR3 region: CASSQSGIFHNEQFF. The CDR3 DNA sequence: TGCGCCAGCAGCCAAAGCGGGATCTTTCACAATGAGCAGTTCTTC.

This chain joins TRBV7-2 and TRBJ2-1, with D perhaps TRBD2 (5 bases). The CDR3 runs 16 residues. The V end was cut by 0 bases, the J end by 2 bases, with 11 bases between. CDR1 is SGHTA and CDR2 is FQGNSA in the germline V gene. This CDR3 is CASSLASLAPYNEQFF. DNA for the CDR3: TGTGCCAGCAGCTTAGCCTCTCTAGCCCCCTACAATGAGCAGTTCTTC. The full variable domain, with the rest looked up from reference TRBV7-2 and TRBJ2-1, is GAGVSQSPSNKVTEKGKDVELRCDPISGHTALYWYRQSLGQGLEFLIYFQGNSAPDKSGLPSDRFSAERTGGSVSTLTIQRTQQEDSAVYLCASSLASLAPYNEQFFGPGTRLTVL.

This clonotype has at least ten counts. The V gene is TRBV20-1, the J gene TRBJ2-7; TRBD2 matches 8 bases. Germline V lookup: CDR1 DFQATT, CDR2 SNEGSKA (reference sequence). The CDR3 totals 16 residues. Losses at the gene ends were 3 bases for V and 3 bases for J; bases not matched to a gene: 13. CDR3 bases: TGCAGTGCTAGTAGATCCCCGACTAGCGTACTCTACGAGCAGTACTTC. Translation gives CSASRSPTSVLYEQYF.

This clonotype turned up a few times. The CDR3: CASSKIRGRRDPNDTQYF. The DNA of the CDR3 is TGTGCCAGCAGCAAAATCAGAGGCCGCCGGGACCCCAATGATACGCAGTATTTT. This rearrangement joins TRBV11-1 to TRBJ2-3, with D possibly called TRBD1 or TRBD2 (5 bases each). The CDR3 is 18 amino acids. The V gene lost 5 bases and the J gene lost 6 bases, with 27 bases spanning the gap. Germline V gene sequence: CDR1 SGHAT, CDR2 FQDESV (reference sequence).

The V and J genes are TRBV3-1 and TRBJ2-2, with no clear D. CDR3 length: 12 residues. V lost 2 bases and J lost 11, with 9 bases in between. The germline V gene has CDR1 LGHDT and CDR2 YNNKEL (reference sequence). CDR3 nucleotides: TGTGCCAGCAGCCAAAAGGGAAGCGAGCTGTTTTTT. This codes for CASSQKGSELFF. Using reference TRBV3-1 and TRBJ2-2 for the parts outside the CDR3, the full variable domain is DTAVSQTPKYLVTQMGNDKSIKCEQNLGHDTMYWYKQDSKKFLKIMFSYNNKELIINETVPNRFSPKSPDKAHLNLHINSLELGDSAVYFCASSQKGSELFFGEGSRLTVL.

There are a few counts of this clonotype. The chain recombines TRBV19 with TRBJ2-5; D possibly corresponds to TRBD1 (6 bases). CDR3 length equals 14 residues. V was shortened by 3 bases and J by 4 bases, with 12 bases between the two germline ends. The V gene's germline CDR1 is LNHDA and CDR2 SQIVND (reference sequence). CDR3 in DNA: TGTGCCAGTAGTATGTCAGGGGCAGGAGAGACCCAGTACTTC. It is translated as CASSMSGAGETQYF. Supplemented by reference TRBV19 and TRBJ2-5, the full variable domain reads DGGITQSPKYLFRKEGQNVTLSCEQNLNHDAMYWYRQDPGQGLRLIYYSQIVNDFQKGDIAEGYSVSREKKESFPLTVTSAQKNPTAFYLCASSMSGAGETQYFGPGTRLLVL.

This clonotype was counted a few times. This chain connects TRBV6-1 to TRBJ2-1; 9 bases are a match to TRBD1. Germline V gene data show CDR1 as MNHNS and CDR2 as SASEGT. The CDR3 spans 14 residues. Trimming at V came to 6 bases and at J to 2 bases, leaving 2 bases not matched to a gene. The CDR3 here is CASRGQGPYNEQFF. CDR3 in DNA: TGTGCCAGCAGGGGACAGGGACCCTACAATGAGCAGTTCTTC.

The CDR3 region is CSAEDRTYEQYF. DNA for the CDR3: TGCAGTGCTGAGGACAGGACCTACGAGCAGTACTTC. The rearrangement links TRBV20-1 to TRBJ2-7; 7 bases align to TRBD1. CDR3 length: 12 amino acids. Germline V gene data show CDR1 as DFQATT and CDR2 as SNEGSKA (reference sequence). V gave up 5 bases and J gave up 2 bases; unmatched junction bases: 3.

This clonotype turned up a few times. The V call is TRBV12-3 or TRBV12-4, the J call TRBJ1-1; D uncertain. Between the trimmed V and J ends, which lost 3 bases and 0 bases, there was a span of 14 bases. The CDR3 contains 16 residues. The CDR3 DNA reads as TGTGCCAGCAGTTTGGCGCTAGGGCCGATGAACACTGAAGCTTTCTTT. This sequence encodes CASSLALGPMNTEAFF.

The genes are TRBV3-1 and TRBJ2-2; possibly TRBD2 for D (5 bases). Trimming cost V 11 bases and J 7 bases, with 35 bases left between them. Germline V gene lookup returns CDR1 LGHDT and CDR2 YNNKEL (reference sequence). This CDR3 comprises 19 residues. As DNA, the CDR3 is TGTGCCTTCAGTTTGGCAAGAGTCCGGGGATCGGAAGAGAGCGGGGAGCTGTTTTTT. This codes for CAFSLARVRGSEESGELFF.

The gene calls are TRBV7-2 and TRBJ1-4, with 7 bases fitting TRBD1. This CDR3 comprises 16 residues. J was trimmed by 8 bases and V by 4 bases; bases with no gene match: 13. Looked up from germline, CDR1 is SGHTA and CDR2 is FQGNSA. The CDR3 reads CASSSSGGTAGEKLFF. The DNA of the CDR3 is TGTGCCAGCAGCTCCTCAGGCGGGACAGCAGGGGAAAAACTGTTTTTT.

This clonotype was counted a few times. This sequence joins TRBV20-1 and TRBJ2-7; 7 nucleotides line up with TRBD2. The CDR3 extends over 14 amino acids. Germline-derived CDR1 and CDR2 are DFQATT and SNEGSKA (reference sequence). The trim removed 3 bases at V and 2 bases at J, leaving 7 bases unmatched. The CDR3, as DNA: TGCAGTGCTAGCAGGCTAGCGGTTACCTACGAGCAGTACTTC. Protein: CSASRLAVTYEQYF.

V is TRBV28 and J is TRBJ2-1, with TRBD2 matching over 9 bases. J lost 5 bases, V lost 2 bases, and 7 bases had no gene match. Germline CDR1 is MDHEN and CDR2 is SYDVKM. The CDR3 covers 16 residues. This CDR3 is CASSLAGGPWDNEQFF. Here the CDR3 DNA reads TGTGCCAGCAGTTTAGCGGGGGGGCCATGGGACAATGAGCAGTTCTTC.

The chain recombines TRBV12-3 or TRBV12-4 with TRBJ2-1; D unresolved. This CDR3 contains 16 residues. Deletions cut 3 bases from V and 0 bases from J, with 12 bases between. DNA of the CDR3: TGTGCCAGCAGTTTCCGTAACTCTGGCTCCTACAATGAGCAGTTCTTC. Translating it yields CASSFRNSGSYNEQFF.

This sequence joins TRBV12-3 or TRBV12-4 and TRBJ1-1; D is unresolved. Trimming stripped 0 bases from V and 5 bases from J, with 4 bases between. The CDR3 runs 12 residues. CDR3 loop: CASSLAITEAFF. The DNA of the CDR3 is TGTGCCAGCAGTTTAGCGATTACTGAAGCTTTCTTT.

This chain joins TRBV24-1 and TRBJ2-3, with D possibly matching TRBD1 (6 bases). The CDR3 is made up of 17 amino acids. Germline V gene sequence: CDR1 KGHDR, CDR2 SFDVKD. Trimming pared 3 bases from V and 3 bases from J, leaving 18 bases between. CDR3 sequence reads: CATSDRRDTPGTDTQYF. The CDR3 nucleotides read TGTGCCACCAGTGATCGACGGGACACCCCGGGGACAGATACGCAGTATTTT.

The sample holds many counts of this clonotype. This sequence joins TRBV5-6 and TRBJ2-7, with 7 bases fitting TRBD1. Germline assignment: CDR1 SGHDT and CDR2 YYEEEE. Trimming took 0 bases from V and 5 from J; bases not matched to a gene: 5. The CDR3 loop spans 14 amino acids. CDR3 in amino acids: CASSLAGTENEQYF. The CDR3 DNA is TGTGCCAGCAGCTTGGCCGGGACAGAAAACGAGCAGTACTTC.

The chain carries TRBV4-2 and TRBJ2-3; TRBD1 is a possible D gene (6 bases). V was shortened by 0 bases and J by 0 bases, with 13 bases between the two germline ends. This CDR3 contains 17 residues. Per the germline V gene, CDR1 is LGHNA and CDR2 is YNFKEQ. CDR3 DNA sequence: TGTGCCAGCAGCCAAGAAGGGACACTCAGCAGCACAGATACGCAGTATTTT. Translating gives CASSQEGTLSSTDTQYF.

The chain links TRBV5-1 to TRBJ2-3; D is undetermined. V shed 4 bases and J shed 5 bases, with 14 bases lying between them. Germline-derived CDR1 and CDR2 are SGHRS and YFSETQ. This CDR3 has 14 amino acids. The CDR3: CASSLLPLGDTQYF. In DNA form, the CDR3 reads TGCGCCAGCAGCCTATTGCCCCTGGGAGATACGCAGTATTTT.

The sample holds a few counts of this clonotype. This chain links TRBV5-1 with TRBJ2-2; D gene uncertain. The V gene lost 6 bases and the J gene lost 4 bases, with 10 bases spanning the gap. The CDR3 runs 13 residues. The V gene's germline CDR1 is SGHRS and CDR2 YFSETQ. In DNA form, the CDR3 reads TGCGCCAGCACAGCTCCGCTCACCGGGGAGCTGTTTTTT. This sequence encodes CASTAPLTGELFF.

The chain carries TRBV7-6 and TRBJ2-7; D perhaps matches TRBD1 (7 bases). The V gene lost 0 bases and the J gene lost 4 bases, with 22 bases spanning the gap. Germline V gene sequence: CDR1 SGHVS, CDR2 FNYEAQ. CDR3 length equals 18 residues. The CDR3 nucleotides are TGTGCCAGCAGCTTAGCGCGGTTTAGTACAGGGGAGGTATACGAGCAGTACTTC. This translates into CASSLARFSTGEVYEQYF.

The table lists this clonotype with a few counts. The chain links TRBV10-1 to TRBJ2-2; D is perhaps TRBD2 (5 bases). CDR3 length: 16 amino acids. Trimming removed 4 bases from V and 0 bases from J, with 12 bases in between. Germline V lookup: CDR1 WNHNN, CDR2 SYGVQD (reference sequence). The CDR3 sequence is CASSGTRGPNTGELFF. The CDR3 bases are TGCGCCAGCAGTGGCACGAGAGGGCCGAACACCGGGGAGCTGTTTTTT.

The chain is built from TRBV5-1 and TRBJ2-2; D gene unclear. Trimming removed 2 bases at V and 6 bases at J, with 5 bases between. Per germline, CDR1 SGHRS and CDR2 YFSETQ. The CDR3 length is 12 residues. In DNA, the CDR3 is TGCGCCAGCAGCTTTAAGGCCGGGGAGCTGTTTTTT. This encodes CASSFKAGELFF.

This clonotype was detected a few times. The CDR3 here is CASSTGRGETQYF. The CDR3 DNA follows: TGTGCCAGCAGTACCGGACGGGGAGAGACCCAGTACTTC. J is TRBJ2-5 and V is TRBV12-3 or TRBV12-4; D possibly corresponds to TRBD2 (5 bases). The length of the CDR3 is 13 residues. The V end lost 5 bases, the J end lost 4 bases, and 11 bases lay between the germline ends.

V is TRBV6-6 and J is TRBJ2-3; the D gene is possibly TRBD1 (6 bases). CDR1 and CDR2 from the germline V gene are MNHNY and SVGAGI (reference sequence). The V end was cut by 7 bases, the J end by 4 bases, with 12 bases between. The CDR3 length is 13 residues. CDR3: CASTLRGADTQYF. The CDR3 coding sequence is TGTGCCAGCACCCTCAGGGGTGCAGATACGCAGTATTTT.

The chain carries TRBV11-2 and TRBJ2-1; 15 bases are shared with TRBD2. Per germline, CDR1 SGHAT and CDR2 FQNNGV. The CDR3 runs 19 residues. V was clipped by 0 bases and J by 3 bases; unmatched bases: 6. CDR3 amino acids: CASSLEAGTSGRNYNEQFF. CDR3 coding DNA: TGTGCCAGCAGCTTAGAGGCCGGGACTAGCGGGAGGAACTACAATGAGCAGTTCTTC.

This clonotype was counted between two and nine times. This sequence joins TRBV12-3 or TRBV12-4 and TRBJ1-1; perhaps TRBD1 as D (5 bases). V was shortened by 6 bases and J by 1 base, with 15 bases between the two germline ends. CDR3 size: 15 residues. The CDR3 sequence is CASSPYPTENTEAFF. CDR3 coding DNA: TGTGCCAGCAGCCCTTACCCGACAGAGAACACTGAAGCTTTCTTT.

The table lists this clonotype with a few counts. The chain couples TRBV12-3 or TRBV12-4 to TRBJ2-4; D perhaps matches TRBD1 (5 bases). This CDR3 is 14 amino acids long. Between the trimmed V and J ends, which lost 3 bases and 8 bases, there was a span of 14 bases. CDR3 in DNA: TGTGCCAGCAGTTTGAAGTGGGGCGCGGACATTCAGTACTTC. Protein sequence: CASSLKWGADIQYF.

This clonotype was detected only a few times. This rearrangement joins TRBV28 to TRBJ2-5, with 10 nucleotides matching TRBD2. V lost 5 bases, J lost 5 bases, and 14 bases stayed unmatched. Germline CDR1 and CDR2: MDHEN and SYDVKM. CDR3 size: 17 residues. In DNA, the CDR3 is TGTGCCAGCAGTGCCTTGAGCGGGGGGGCTGGGAAGGAGACCCAGTACTTC. It yields the protein CASSALSGGAGKETQYF.

This clonotype was counted only a few times. This chain uses TRBV10-1 with TRBJ2-2, with D possibly called TRBD1 or TRBD2 (5 bases each). The CDR3 is 13 residues long. V was shortened by 8 bases and J by 4 bases, with 11 bases between the two germline ends. Per the germline V gene, CDR1 is WNHNN and CDR2 is SYGVQD (reference sequence). CDR3 protein: CASGDRFTGELFF. The CDR3 bases are TGCGCCAGCGGGGACCGTTTCACCGGGGAGCTGTTTTTT.